The TCR beta chain described here comes from a study of metastatic and nonmetastatic thyroid tumors. For the study at large: Blood and tumor or nodule tissue repertoires from malignant and benign thyroid patients were compared. Overall study results and limits: Relative to benign nodules, malignant thyroid tumors were reportedly characterized by significantly elevated TCR beta diversity in blood and tumor.

As for this clone: Its specificity is not known.

Thyroid surgery was preceded by no treatment in any patient. Germline V gene lookup returns CDR1 SGHTA and CDR2 FQGTGA. V was trimmed by 1 base and J by 6 bases, leaving 9 bases between them. The CDR3 is made up of 13 amino acids. Source study methods: Clinicopathological groups of papillary thyroid cancer showed CDR3 differences that were used to build a distant-metastasis classifier. TCRdb reassembled clones from the PCR reads with MiXCR. The V and J calls and clone size are TCRdb's, not the authors'. This table holds about 16,000 clones, around 13% found once. The rearrangement links TRBV7-3 to TRBJ1-2, with D unclear. Sequenced: blood. This TCR was recovered from a female donor with papillary thyroid cancer or a benign thyroid nodule (not recorded which). Some clones in this sample may be carry-over from other donors' samples. CDR3 amino acids: CASSLSTTDGYTF. The CDR3 nucleotides are TGTGCCAGCAGCTTAAGCACTACGGATGGCTACACCTTC.